Following are 29 T cell receptor beta chains from one sample sequenced in a study of blood T cell repertoires in COVID-19. Here immunoSEQ multiplex PCR was the method, and the copy in TCRdb shows in-frame clones only, minus some. The table has about 49,000 clones, approximately 86% seen once. Sample: peripheral blood. Every receptor here comes from a human donor in a cohort sampled during active COVID-19.

This sequence joins TRBV5-1 and TRBJ2-3, with D tentatively TRBD1 (5 bases). The germline V gene encodes CDR1 SGHRS and CDR2 YFSETQ. CDR3 length: 18 amino acids. The ends were cut back, 0 bases at V and 0 bases at J, with 17 bases in the middle. CDR3 in amino acids: CASSLVGPAGTSTDTQYF. The CDR3 nucleotides read TGCGCCAGCAGCTTGGTGGGGCCCGCTGGAACTAGCACAGATACGCAGTATTTT.

The chain is built from TRBV2 and TRBJ2-7, with 7 bases lining up with TRBD1. V lost 7 bases and J lost 6; bases outside the gene matches: 15. Germline-derived CDR1 and CDR2 are SNHLY and FYNNEI. The CDR3 consists of 15 residues. CDR3 amino acids: CASKESPGQYSEQYF. DNA of the CDR3: TGTGCCAGCAAGGAGAGTCCGGGACAGTACTCCGAGCAGTACTTC.

The J gene is TRBJ2-1, the V gene TRBV20-1, with TRBD1 as a possible D gene (5 bases). Per the germline V gene, CDR1 is DFQATT and CDR2 is SNEGSKA (reference sequence). The ends were cut back, 5 bases at V and 6 bases at J, with 8 bases in the middle. The CDR3 contains 11 residues. In DNA, the CDR3 is TGCAGTGCTCGTGACAGCAATGAGCAGTTCTTC. As protein: CSARDSNEQFF.

This chain's CDR3 is CASSLGRVPDTQYF. The CDR3 DNA follows: TGTGCCAGCAGCTTAGGCAGGGTGCCAGATACGCAGTATTTT. The V call is TRBV7-9, the J call TRBJ2-3, with D possibly being TRBD1 (5 bases). Trimming took 1 base from V and 4 from J, leaving 9 bases between them. CDR1 SEHNR and CDR2 FQNEAQ come from the germline V gene (reference sequence). CDR3 length equals 14 residues.

The V gene is TRBV11-3, the J gene TRBJ2-7, with D maybe TRBD1 (5 bases). V dropped 2 bases and J dropped 2 bases, with 13 bases sitting between them. Germline V lookup: CDR1 SGHNT, CDR2 YENEEA. The CDR3 is 15 residues long. CDR3 nucleotides: TGTGCCAGCAGCTTACAGGGAAAGTCAGCCTACGAGCAGTACTTC. The encoded protein is CASSLQGKSAYEQYF. Full variable domain (rest looked up from reference TRBV11-3 and TRBJ2-7): EAGVVQSPRYKIIEKKQPVAFWCNPISGHNTLYWYLQNLGQGPELLIRYENEEAVDDSQLPKDRFSAERLKGVDSTLKIQPAELGDSAVYLCASSLQGKSAYEQYFGPGTRLTVT.

The rearrangement joins TRBV29-1 to TRBJ1-3; a weak D match, TRBD1 (6 bases). CDR1 is SQVTM, CDR2 ANQGSEA, per germline. The V and J ends lost 7 bases and 2 bases respectively, with 15 bases between them. The CDR3 is made up of 14 amino acids. The CDR3 nucleotides are TGCAGCGCCGAGGTGCAGGGGACTGGAAACACCATATATTTT. Translating gives CSAEVQGTGNTIYF.

The CDR3 is CAITSTGTNYGYTF. For the CDR3, the DNA is TGTGCCATCACCTCGACAGGAACTAACTATGGCTACACCTTC. The V and J genes are TRBV10-3 and TRBJ1-2, with D tentatively TRBD1 (6 bases). This CDR3 comprises 14 residues. With 7 bases removed from V and 0 bases from J, the gap between germline ends came to 12 bases. Germline V gives CDR1 ENHRY, CDR2 SYGVKD.

This clone has a single count. The V gene is TRBV28, the J gene TRBJ2-3, with a weak D call TRBD1 (5 bases). V was cut by 4 bases and J by 2 bases, with 13 bases left in between. Germline V gives CDR1 MDHEN, CDR2 SYDVKM. CDR3 length: 15 amino acids. CDR3 sequence (DNA): TGTGCCAGCAGTTCCTTGGGGCAGAACACAGATACGCAGTATTTT. This translates into CASSSLGQNTDTQYF. Together with reference TRBV28 and TRBJ2-3, the CDR3 gives the full variable domain: DVKVTQSSRYLVKRTGEKVFLECVQDMDHENMFWYRQDPGLGLRLIYFSYDVKMKEKGDIPEGYSVSREKKERFSLILESASTNQTSMYLCASSSLGQNTDTQYFGPGTRLTVL.

The chain employs TRBV19 and TRBJ1-5, with a weak D call TRBD1 (6 bases). The germline CDR1 and CDR2 sequences are LNHDA and SQIVND (reference sequence). This CDR3 region has 13 residues. The V end lost 4 bases, the J end lost 5 bases, and 9 bases lay between the germline ends. Here the CDR3 reads CASSNYRDQPQHF. The CDR3 region has the DNA TGTGCCAGTAGTAACTACAGGGATCAGCCCCAGCATTTT.

The gene calls are TRBV6-2 or TRBV6-3 and TRBJ2-4, with 8 bases aligning to TRBD2. The CDR3 is 21 residues long. The germline gives CDR1 MNHEY, CDR2 SVGEGT. V was pared by 1 base and J by 0 bases, with 17 bases of the junction left unmatched. The CDR3 coding sequence is TGTGCCAGCAGTTACTACGAACCCGGGACTAGGGAGCTTAGAGCCAAAAACATTCAGTACTTC. This translates into CASSYYEPGTRELRAKNIQYF.

The gene calls are TRBV30 and TRBJ2-5; maybe TRBD1 (6 bases). V lost 2 bases, J lost 7 bases, and 20 bases lay in between. There are 15 residues in the CDR3. Germline-derived CDR1 and CDR2 are GTSNPN and SVGIG (reference sequence). The CDR3 loop is CAWSPAPGPRGTQYF. In nucleotides, the CDR3 is TGTGCCTGGAGTCCCGCGCCCGGTCCCAGGGGGACCCAGTACTTC.

The V and J genes are TRBV7-9 and TRBJ1-1; 7 bases are shared with TRBD1. The CDR3 has 15 amino acids. With 5 bases clipped from V and 4 bases from J, the junction kept 10 bases outside the gene matches. CDR1 and CDR2 from the germline V gene are SEHNR and FQNEAQ (reference sequence). CDR3 in DNA: TGTGCCAGCAGCCCGCACAGGGGAAGCGGCACTGAAGCTTTCTTT. Translating it yields CASSPHRGSGTEAFF.

V and J are TRBV5-1 and TRBJ2-1; 7 nucleotides line up with TRBD2. The CDR3 loop spans 14 amino acids. CDR1 and CDR2 from the germline V gene are SGHRS and YFSETQ. After removal of 4 bases from V and 7 bases from J, the junction contained 8 bases not matched to a gene. CDR3 nucleotide sequence: TGCGCCAGCAGCGCCGGGGGGATAGGGAATGAGCAGTTCTTC. Protein sequence: CASSAGGIGNEQFF.

The J gene is TRBJ2-7, the V gene TRBV20-1, with D hard to call. Germline CDR1 reads DFQATT; CDR2 reads SNEGSKA (reference sequence). The CDR3 sequence is 11 residues long. Trimming cost V 5 bases and J 3 bases, with 8 bases left between them. The CDR3 DNA reads TGCAGTGCTCCTATCCTCTACGAGCAGTACTTC. It translates to CSAPILYEQYF.

The chain is built from TRBV6-2 or TRBV6-3 and TRBJ1-1; 10 bases agree with TRBD1. This CDR3 is 15 amino acids long. V gave up 2 bases and J gave up 6 bases; unmatched junction bases: 6. In germline, CDR1 is MNHEY, CDR2 SVGEGT. In nucleotides, the CDR3 is TGTGCCAGCAGTTACCCTCAGGGACAGGGGCCTGAAGCTTTCTTT. Its protein product is CASSYPQGQGPEAFF.

The chain employs TRBV3-1 (or the pseudogene TRBV3-2) and TRBJ2-5; 10 bases are a match to TRBD2. This CDR3 is built from 14 residues. Trimming cost V 4 bases and J 9 bases; bases outside gene matches: 8. Germline lookup yields CDR1 LGHDT and CDR2 YNNKEL (reference sequence). CDR3 coding DNA: TGTGCCAGCAGCCCAGCAGCGGGGGGGATGTCCCAGTACTTC. Protein product: CASSPAAGGMSQYF.

The V gene is TRBV5-1, the J gene TRBJ1-1, with 10 bases aligning to TRBD1. Trimming removed 4 bases from V and 1 base from J; junction bases left unmatched: 7. The CDR3 extends over 16 amino acids. In germline, CDR1 is SGHRS, CDR2 YFSETQ. The DNA for the CDR3 is TGCGCCAGCAGCATACGACAGGGGGCAAAGAACACTGAAGCTTTCTTT. Translated: CASSIRQGAKNTEAFF.

The chain uses TRBV4-1 and TRBJ2-1, with 11 bases fitting TRBD2. The germline V gene has CDR1 MGHRA and CDR2 YSYEKL. This CDR3 contains 16 residues. V was pared by 1 base and J by 1 base, with 0 bases of the junction left unmatched. The CDR3 loop reads CASSQGLAGSYNEQFF. The CDR3, as DNA: TGCGCCAGCAGCCAAGGACTAGCGGGGTCCTACAATGAGCAGTTCTTC.

This clone has only a few counts. The chain is built from TRBV6-5 and TRBJ1-6; 7 positions agree with TRBD1. Trimming removed 4 bases from V and 6 bases from J; junction bases left unmatched: 3. This CDR3 region has 14 residues. Per the germline V gene, CDR1 is MNHEY and CDR2 is SVGAGI. The CDR3 sequence: CASSFQGGNSPLHF. CDR3 DNA: TGTGCCAGCAGTTTTCAGGGGGGTAATTCACCCCTCCACTTT.

The CDR3 bases are TGCGCCAGCAGTTTTAGCGGGGATACCTACAATGAGCAGTTCTTC. Residues: CASSFSGDTYNEQFF. This chain connects TRBV5-1 to TRBJ2-1; 8 bases agree with TRBD2. The V gene's germline CDR1 is SGHRS and CDR2 YFSETQ. CDR3 length: 15 amino acids. J lost 2 bases, V lost 5 bases, and 6 bases had no gene match.

V gene TRBV18 combines with J gene TRBJ2-3; possible D gene TRBD1, 6 bases. Trimming left V 1 base short and J 6 bases short, with 14 bases between. CDR1 and CDR2 from the germline V gene are KGHSH and LQKENI. This CDR3 has 15 residues. This CDR3 is CASSPRTGSSDTQYF. CDR3 nucleotides: TGTGCCAGCTCACCACGTACAGGGTCATCGGATACGCAGTATTTT.

The chain combines TRBV11-2 with TRBJ2-1, with TRBD2 matching over 7 bases. This CDR3 has 16 amino acids. After removal of 5 bases from V and 0 bases from J, the junction contained 7 bases not matched to a gene. In germline, CDR1 is SGHAT, CDR2 FQNNGV. CDR3 residues: CASSTGLLSSYNEQFF. CDR3 nucleotides: TGTGCCAGCAGCACGGGACTACTTAGCTCCTACAATGAGCAGTTCTTC.

This chain uses TRBV2 with TRBJ2-2; TRBD1 might be the D (6 bases). This CDR3 has 15 amino acids. Per germline, CDR1 SNHLY and CDR2 FYNNEI. V was shortened by 5 bases and J by 5 bases, with 15 bases between the two germline ends. CDR3: CASSTGTPGTGELFF. The CDR3 bases are TGTGCCAGCAGTACCGGGACACCAGGGACCGGGGAGCTGTTTTTT.

This rearrangement joins TRBV4-3 to TRBJ2-1; D is unresolved. This CDR3 contains 15 residues. Trimming shortened V by 3 bases and J by 7 bases, and 16 bases separated the two germline ends. From germline, CDR1 is LGHNA and CDR2 YSLEER. CDR3 in DNA: TGCGCCAGCAGCCACGTTACACCTCTAGAGAATGAGCAGTTCTTC. Translating gives CASSHVTPLENEQFF.

The chain joins TRBV28 to TRBJ1-5, with D unresolved. Germline values: CDR1 MDHEN, CDR2 SYDVKM. Deletions cut 8 bases from V and 3 bases from J, with 11 bases between. The CDR3 length is 13 residues. The CDR3 region has the DNA TGTGCCAGCCAGCGCCCATACAATCAGCCCCAGCATTTT. It translates to CASQRPYNQPQHF.

The chain couples TRBV3-1 (or the pseudogene TRBV3-2) to TRBJ1-2, with TRBD1 matching 7 bases. V was clipped by 4 bases and J by 10 bases; unmatched bases: 9. Per germline, CDR1 LGHDT and CDR2 YNNKEL (reference sequence). CDR3 length: 13 amino acids. CDR3 nucleotide sequence: TGTGCCAGCAGCCTAGAAAGACAGGGACTCTACACCTTC. This encodes CASSLERQGLYTF.

The chain combines TRBV28 with TRBJ1-6; D call uncertain. The CDR3 totals 16 residues. CDR1 is MDHEN, CDR2 SYDVKM, per germline. V lost 5 bases, J lost 7 bases, and 18 bases lay in between. The CDR3 DNA follows: TGTGCCAGCAGTACTCGGTCCCGTCCATGGAATTCACCCCTCCACTTT. It codes for CASSTRSRPWNSPLHF.

J is TRBJ1-5 and V is TRBV7-8; possible D gene TRBD1, 5 bases. In germline, CDR1 is SGHVS, CDR2 FQNEAQ. There are 14 residues in the CDR3. The germline V and J ends were trimmed by 1 base and 7 bases, with 11 bases remaining between them. The CDR3 DNA reads TGTGCCAGCAGCTTAGGTCACGGGGGGCAGCCCCAGCATTTT. As protein: CASSLGHGGQPQHF.

The chain has TRBV19 and TRBJ2-7, with TRBD2 matching 8 bases. The germline CDR1 and CDR2 sequences are LNHDA and SQIVND (reference sequence). The V segment lost 5 bases and the J segment 2 bases; nucleotides outside the gene matches: 8. The CDR3 has 15 amino acids. CDR3 DNA: TGTGCCAGTAGTCGTAGCGGGACCTCCACCTACGAGCAGTACTTC. This sequence encodes CASSRSGTSTYEQYF. The whole variable domain, filled in from reference TRBV19 and TRBJ2-7, reads DGGITQSPKYLFRKEGQNVTLSCEQNLNHDAMYWYRQDPGQGLRLIYYSQIVNDFQKGDIAEGYSVSREKKESFPLTVTSAQKNPTAFYLCASSRSGTSTYEQYFGPGTRLTVT.